This is a list of T cell receptor beta chains from one sample in a study of CD8 T cells in ankylosing spondylitis. TCRdb independently ran MiXCR on the 5' RACE reads; one entry per CDR3 protein. The table shows about 350,000 distinct CDR3 sequences, with 20% to 25% occurring only once. The sequencing input was blood, either unsorted or a sorted T cell fraction (not recorded which). These receptors all come from a male donor with ankylosing spondylitis or in good health (not recorded which). CDR3s include the opening cysteine and the closing phenylalanine or tryptophan. A D gene is named only where the DNA matches it firmly.

>TRBJ2-7|TRBV7-9|.
CASSTRVTYEQYF
>TRBJ2-3|TRBV4-1|.
CASSQGRGSTDTQYF
>TRBJ2-3|TRBV24-1|TRBD1
CATSDPSLDRASTDTQYF
>TRBJ1-1|TRBV5-6|TRBD1
CASSTRTGMLPEAFF
>TRBJ2-3|TRBV28|.
CASSPRPRGATDTQYF
>TRBJ2-7|TRBV4-1|.
CASSQSGSYEQYF
>TRBJ2-2|TRBV5-6|TRBD2
CASSLTGGEQTGELFF
>TRBJ2-7|TRBV28|TRBD2
CASSLLGREGTSYEQYF
>TRBJ2-1|TRBV7-9|.
CASSTRGSPNEQFF
>TRBJ2-5|TRBV15|.
CATSITAGLQETQYF
>TRBJ2-7|TRBV20-1|TRBD2
CSAPVWGGGNEQYF
>TRBJ2-1|TRBV24-1|.
CATGRSYNEQFF
>TRBJ2-7|TRBV12-3/TRBV12-4|.
CASSLGVIGYEQYF
>TRBJ2-2|TRBV7-7|TRBD1
CASRSAGGANTGELFF
>TRBJ1-5|TRBV12-3/TRBV12-4|.
CASSLASVGGNQPQHF
>TRBJ2-6|TRBV6-4|TRBD1
CALSQDRGRGRNGANVLTF
>TRBJ1-5|TRBV6-4|.
CASSPDGNQPQHF
>TRBJ2-1|TRBV5-5|TRBD2
CASSLQTSGGQGGQFF
>TRBJ1-1|TRBV20-1|.
CSARDTVGSYTEAFF
>TRBJ2-1|TRBV12-3/TRBV12-4|TRBD2
CASNQPGRGNEQFF
>TRBJ2-2|TRBV12-3/TRBV12-4|.
CASSPSYHGELFF
>TRBJ2-1|TRBV11-2|.
CASSPLRVEQFF
>TRBJ2-2|TRBV7-8|.
CASSFRSPTGELFF
>TRBJ1-6|TRBV6-5|.
CASSYGSGSSPLHF
>TRBJ2-1|TRBV5-5|.
CASSLAYFSYNEQFF
>TRBJ2-5|TRBV7-2|.
CASSLEVTYETQYF
>TRBJ2-7|TRBV2|.
CASREGDFQYF
>TRBJ2-7|TRBV7-9|.
CASSLVVPGRYEQYF
>TRBJ2-7|TRBV2|TRBD1
CAIPKGKQGEVVYEQYF
>TRBJ2-3|TRBV9|.
CASSVGSGGLTDTQYF
>TRBJ2-1|TRBV2|TRBD1
CATRGTVTYNEQFF
>TRBJ2-3|TRBV12-3/TRBV12-4|.
CASSDPQGGVDTQYF
>TRBJ2-1|TRBV7-2|.
CASSLELPRNEQFF
>TRBJ2-1|TRBV27|.
CASIHLGSPPDEQFF
>TRBJ2-1|TRBV29-1|.
CSGGENEQFF
>TRBJ2-2|TRBV12-3/TRBV12-4|.
CASSFPSDPNTGELFF
>TRBJ1-2|TRBV7-3|TRBD1
CASSLTGTGGAYGYTF
>TRBJ2-1|TRBV7-9|TRBD1
CASSIGQGAYNEQFF
>TRBJ2-3|TRBV12-3/TRBV12-4|TRBD2
CASSFPSGGAIEDTQYF
>TRBJ2-2|TRBV11-2|.
CASSFGTENTGELFF
>TRBJ2-7|TRBV7-9|TRBD1
CASTPLLPGQVYEQYF
>TRBJ2-3|TRBV5-6|.
CASSRRVAMEDTQYF
>TRBJ2-2|TRBV27|.
CASASLGGELFF
>TRBJ1-3|TRBV12-3/TRBV12-4|.
CASTILTGNTIYF
>TRBJ2-7|TRBV7-2|.
CASSLFDGSYEQYF
>TRBJ2-1|TRBV25-1|.
CASIGRASSGGPDEQFF
>TRBJ1-5|TRBV30|.
CAWSPRDNQPQHF
>TRBJ2-3|TRBV4-1|TRBD1
CASSPGTGLYF